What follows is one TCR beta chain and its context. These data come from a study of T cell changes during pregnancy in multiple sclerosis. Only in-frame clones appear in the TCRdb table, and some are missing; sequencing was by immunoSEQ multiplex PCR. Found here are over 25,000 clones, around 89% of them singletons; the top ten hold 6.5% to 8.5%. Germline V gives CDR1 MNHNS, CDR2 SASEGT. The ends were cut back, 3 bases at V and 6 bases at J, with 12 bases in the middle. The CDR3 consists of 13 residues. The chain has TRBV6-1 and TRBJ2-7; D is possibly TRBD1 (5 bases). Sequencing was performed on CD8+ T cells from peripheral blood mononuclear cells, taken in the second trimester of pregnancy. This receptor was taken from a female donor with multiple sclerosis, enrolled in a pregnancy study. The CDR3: CASSDTGFFEQYF. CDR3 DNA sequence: TGTGCCAGCAGTGATACAGGATTTTTCGAGCAGTACTTC.